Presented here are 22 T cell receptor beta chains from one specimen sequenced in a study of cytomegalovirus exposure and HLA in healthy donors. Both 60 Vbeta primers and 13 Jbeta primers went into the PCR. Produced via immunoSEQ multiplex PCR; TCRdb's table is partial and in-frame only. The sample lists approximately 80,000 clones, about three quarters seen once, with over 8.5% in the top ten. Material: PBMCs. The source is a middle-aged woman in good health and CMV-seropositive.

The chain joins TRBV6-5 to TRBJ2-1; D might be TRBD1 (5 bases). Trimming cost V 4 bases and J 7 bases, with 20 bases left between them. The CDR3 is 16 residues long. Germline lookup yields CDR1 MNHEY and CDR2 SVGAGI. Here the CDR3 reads CASSSPGLWGGNEQFF. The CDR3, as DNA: TGTGCCAGCAGTTCCCCAGGGCTCTGGGGTGGGAATGAGCAGTTCTTC.

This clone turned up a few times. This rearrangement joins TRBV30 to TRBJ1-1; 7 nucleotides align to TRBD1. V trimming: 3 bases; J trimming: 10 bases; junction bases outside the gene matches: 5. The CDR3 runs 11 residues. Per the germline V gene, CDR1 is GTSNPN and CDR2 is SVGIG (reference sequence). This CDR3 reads CAWRTGIIAFF. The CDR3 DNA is TGTGCCTGGAGGACAGGGATCATAGCTTTCTTT.

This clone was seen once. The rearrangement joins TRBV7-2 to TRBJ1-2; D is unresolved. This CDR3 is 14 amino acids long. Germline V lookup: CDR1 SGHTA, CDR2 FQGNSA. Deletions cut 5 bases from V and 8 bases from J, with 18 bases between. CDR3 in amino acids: CASSLNLGPGGYTF. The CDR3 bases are TGTGCCAGCAGCCTTAATTTGGGCCCTGGGGGCTACACCTTC.

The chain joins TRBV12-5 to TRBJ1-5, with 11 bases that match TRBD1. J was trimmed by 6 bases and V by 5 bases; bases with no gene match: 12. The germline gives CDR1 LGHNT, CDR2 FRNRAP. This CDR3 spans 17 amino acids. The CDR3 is CASGTGQGDLAGQPQHF. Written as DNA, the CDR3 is TGTGCTAGTGGTACGGGACAGGGGGATCTTGCGGGTCAGCCCCAGCATTTT.

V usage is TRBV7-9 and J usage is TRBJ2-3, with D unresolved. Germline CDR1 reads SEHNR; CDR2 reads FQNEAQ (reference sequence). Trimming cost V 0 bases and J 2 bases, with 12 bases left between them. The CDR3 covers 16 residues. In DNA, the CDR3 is TGTGCCAGCAGCTTAGCGAGAGGCTCTTACACAGATACGCAGTATTTT. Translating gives CASSLARGSYTDTQYF.

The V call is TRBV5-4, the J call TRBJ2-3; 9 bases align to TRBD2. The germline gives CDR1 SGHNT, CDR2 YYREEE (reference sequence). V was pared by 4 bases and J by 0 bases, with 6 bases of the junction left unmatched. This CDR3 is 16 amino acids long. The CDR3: CASSPRLAESTDTQYF. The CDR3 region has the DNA TGTGCCAGCAGCCCGAGACTAGCGGAGAGCACAGATACGCAGTATTTT.

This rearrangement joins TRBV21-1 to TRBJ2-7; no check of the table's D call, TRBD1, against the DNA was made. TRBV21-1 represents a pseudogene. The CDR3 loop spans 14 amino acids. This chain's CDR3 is CASIPGQARDKQYF. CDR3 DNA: TGTGCCAGCATCCCGGGACAGGCAAGGGACAAGCAGTACTTC.

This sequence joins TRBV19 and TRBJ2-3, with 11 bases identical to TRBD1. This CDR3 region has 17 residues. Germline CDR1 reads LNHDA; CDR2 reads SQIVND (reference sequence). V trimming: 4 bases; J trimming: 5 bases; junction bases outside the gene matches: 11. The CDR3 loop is CASSTPGQGVLRDTQYF. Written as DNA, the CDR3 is TGTGCCAGTAGTACCCCGGGACAGGGGGTCCTTAGAGATACGCAGTATTTT.

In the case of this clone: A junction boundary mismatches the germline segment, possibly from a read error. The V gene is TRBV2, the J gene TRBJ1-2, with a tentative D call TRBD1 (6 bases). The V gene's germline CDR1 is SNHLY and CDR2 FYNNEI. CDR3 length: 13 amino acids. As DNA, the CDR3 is TGTGCCAGCACTGAACAGGGCGACTATGGCTACACCTTC. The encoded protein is CASTEQGDYGYTF.

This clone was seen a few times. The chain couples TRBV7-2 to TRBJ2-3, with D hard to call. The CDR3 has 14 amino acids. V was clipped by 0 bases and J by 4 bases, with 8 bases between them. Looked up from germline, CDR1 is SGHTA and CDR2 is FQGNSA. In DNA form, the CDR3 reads TGTGCCAGCAGCTTAGCTTACCGCGCAGATACGCAGTATTTT. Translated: CASSLAYRADTQYF.

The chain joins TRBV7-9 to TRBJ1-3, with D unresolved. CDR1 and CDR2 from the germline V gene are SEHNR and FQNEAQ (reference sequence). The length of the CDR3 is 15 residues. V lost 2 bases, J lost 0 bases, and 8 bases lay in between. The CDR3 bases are TGTGCCAGCAGCTTATCCCAGATCTCTGGAAACACCATATATTTT. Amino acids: CASSLSQISGNTIYF.

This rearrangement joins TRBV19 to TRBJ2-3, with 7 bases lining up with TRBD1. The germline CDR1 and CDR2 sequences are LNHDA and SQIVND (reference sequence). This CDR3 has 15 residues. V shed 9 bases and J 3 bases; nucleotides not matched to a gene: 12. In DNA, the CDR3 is TGTGCCAGCCGACAGGGCTCCCTGATAACAGATACGCAGTATTTT. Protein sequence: CASRQGSLITDTQYF.

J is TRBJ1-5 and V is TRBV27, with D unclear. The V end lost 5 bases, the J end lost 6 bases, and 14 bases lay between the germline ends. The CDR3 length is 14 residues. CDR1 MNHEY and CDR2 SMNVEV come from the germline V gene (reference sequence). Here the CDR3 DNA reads TGTGCCAGCAGTCCCCTAAGCCCGGGTCAGCCCCAGCATTTT. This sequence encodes CASSPLSPGQPQHF.

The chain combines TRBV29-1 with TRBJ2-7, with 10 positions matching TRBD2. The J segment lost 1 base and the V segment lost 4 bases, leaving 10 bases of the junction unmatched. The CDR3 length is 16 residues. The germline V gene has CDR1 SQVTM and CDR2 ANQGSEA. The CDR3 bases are TGCAGCGTTGGCCCTAGCGGGAGCCTTAGGTCCTACGAGCAGTACTTC. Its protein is CSVGPSGSLRSYEQYF.

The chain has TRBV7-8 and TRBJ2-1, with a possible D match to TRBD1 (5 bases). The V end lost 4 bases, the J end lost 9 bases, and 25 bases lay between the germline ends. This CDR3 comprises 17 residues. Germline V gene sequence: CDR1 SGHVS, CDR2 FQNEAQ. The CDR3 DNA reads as TGTGCCAGCAGCTCCCCGCCAGGGATAGGGGTGGGTGCTGAGCAGTTCTTC. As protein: CASSSPPGIGVGAEQFF.

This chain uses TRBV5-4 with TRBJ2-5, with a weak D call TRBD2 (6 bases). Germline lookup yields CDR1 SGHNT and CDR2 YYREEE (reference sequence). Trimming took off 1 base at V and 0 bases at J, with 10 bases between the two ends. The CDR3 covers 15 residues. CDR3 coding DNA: TGTGCCAGCAGCTTGTTCGGGGGTTACCAAGAGACCCAGTACTTC. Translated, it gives CASSLFGGYQETQYF.

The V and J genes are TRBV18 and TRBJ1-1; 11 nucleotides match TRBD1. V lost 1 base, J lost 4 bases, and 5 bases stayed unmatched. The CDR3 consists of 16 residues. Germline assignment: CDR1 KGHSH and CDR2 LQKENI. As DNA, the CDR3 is TGTGCCAGCTCACCACAGGGGGGGACAGGGGGCACTGAAGCTTTCTTT. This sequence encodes CASSPQGGTGGTEAFF. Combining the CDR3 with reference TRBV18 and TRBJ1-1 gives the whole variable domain NAGVMQNPRHLVRRRGQEARLRCSPMKGHSHVYWYRQLPEEGLKFMVYLQKENIIDESGMPKERFSAEFPKEGPSILRIQQVVRGDSAAYFCASSPQGGTGGTEAFFGQGTRLTVV.

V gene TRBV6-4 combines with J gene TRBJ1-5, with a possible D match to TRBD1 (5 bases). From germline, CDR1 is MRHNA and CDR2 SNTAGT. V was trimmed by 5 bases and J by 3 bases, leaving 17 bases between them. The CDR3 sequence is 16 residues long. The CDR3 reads CASSLGRDFNNQPQHF. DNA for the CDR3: TGTGCCAGCAGTCTGGGCAGGGATTTTAACAATCAGCCCCAGCATTTT.

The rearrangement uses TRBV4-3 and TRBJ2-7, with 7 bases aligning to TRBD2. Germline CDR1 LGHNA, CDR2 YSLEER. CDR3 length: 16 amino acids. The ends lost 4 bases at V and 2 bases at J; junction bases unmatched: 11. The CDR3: CASSPGWGGFPYEQYF. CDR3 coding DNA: TGCGCCAGCAGCCCCGGCTGGGGGGGTTTCCCCTACGAGCAGTACTTC.

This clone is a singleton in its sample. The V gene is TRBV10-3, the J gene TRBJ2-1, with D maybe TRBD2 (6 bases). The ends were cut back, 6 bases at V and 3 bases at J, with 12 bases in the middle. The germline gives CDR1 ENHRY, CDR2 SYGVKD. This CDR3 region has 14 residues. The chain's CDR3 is CAIRGQGLYNEQFF. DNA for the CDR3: TGTGCCATCAGGGGCCAGGGACTCTACAATGAGCAGTTCTTC.

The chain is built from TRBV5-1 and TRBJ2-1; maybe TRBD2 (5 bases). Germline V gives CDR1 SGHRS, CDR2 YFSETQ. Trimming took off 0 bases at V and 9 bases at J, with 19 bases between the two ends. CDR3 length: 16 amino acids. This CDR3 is CASSLDPIGGTSEQFF. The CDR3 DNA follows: TGCGCCAGCAGCTTGGATCCAATCGGAGGTACATCTGAGCAGTTCTTC.

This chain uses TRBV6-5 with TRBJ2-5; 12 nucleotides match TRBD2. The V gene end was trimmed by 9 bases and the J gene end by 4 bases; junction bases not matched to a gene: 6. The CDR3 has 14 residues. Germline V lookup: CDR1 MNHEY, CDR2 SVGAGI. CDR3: CASKLAGGAETQYF. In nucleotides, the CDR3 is TGTGCCAGTAAACTAGCGGGAGGTGCAGAGACCCAGTACTTC.